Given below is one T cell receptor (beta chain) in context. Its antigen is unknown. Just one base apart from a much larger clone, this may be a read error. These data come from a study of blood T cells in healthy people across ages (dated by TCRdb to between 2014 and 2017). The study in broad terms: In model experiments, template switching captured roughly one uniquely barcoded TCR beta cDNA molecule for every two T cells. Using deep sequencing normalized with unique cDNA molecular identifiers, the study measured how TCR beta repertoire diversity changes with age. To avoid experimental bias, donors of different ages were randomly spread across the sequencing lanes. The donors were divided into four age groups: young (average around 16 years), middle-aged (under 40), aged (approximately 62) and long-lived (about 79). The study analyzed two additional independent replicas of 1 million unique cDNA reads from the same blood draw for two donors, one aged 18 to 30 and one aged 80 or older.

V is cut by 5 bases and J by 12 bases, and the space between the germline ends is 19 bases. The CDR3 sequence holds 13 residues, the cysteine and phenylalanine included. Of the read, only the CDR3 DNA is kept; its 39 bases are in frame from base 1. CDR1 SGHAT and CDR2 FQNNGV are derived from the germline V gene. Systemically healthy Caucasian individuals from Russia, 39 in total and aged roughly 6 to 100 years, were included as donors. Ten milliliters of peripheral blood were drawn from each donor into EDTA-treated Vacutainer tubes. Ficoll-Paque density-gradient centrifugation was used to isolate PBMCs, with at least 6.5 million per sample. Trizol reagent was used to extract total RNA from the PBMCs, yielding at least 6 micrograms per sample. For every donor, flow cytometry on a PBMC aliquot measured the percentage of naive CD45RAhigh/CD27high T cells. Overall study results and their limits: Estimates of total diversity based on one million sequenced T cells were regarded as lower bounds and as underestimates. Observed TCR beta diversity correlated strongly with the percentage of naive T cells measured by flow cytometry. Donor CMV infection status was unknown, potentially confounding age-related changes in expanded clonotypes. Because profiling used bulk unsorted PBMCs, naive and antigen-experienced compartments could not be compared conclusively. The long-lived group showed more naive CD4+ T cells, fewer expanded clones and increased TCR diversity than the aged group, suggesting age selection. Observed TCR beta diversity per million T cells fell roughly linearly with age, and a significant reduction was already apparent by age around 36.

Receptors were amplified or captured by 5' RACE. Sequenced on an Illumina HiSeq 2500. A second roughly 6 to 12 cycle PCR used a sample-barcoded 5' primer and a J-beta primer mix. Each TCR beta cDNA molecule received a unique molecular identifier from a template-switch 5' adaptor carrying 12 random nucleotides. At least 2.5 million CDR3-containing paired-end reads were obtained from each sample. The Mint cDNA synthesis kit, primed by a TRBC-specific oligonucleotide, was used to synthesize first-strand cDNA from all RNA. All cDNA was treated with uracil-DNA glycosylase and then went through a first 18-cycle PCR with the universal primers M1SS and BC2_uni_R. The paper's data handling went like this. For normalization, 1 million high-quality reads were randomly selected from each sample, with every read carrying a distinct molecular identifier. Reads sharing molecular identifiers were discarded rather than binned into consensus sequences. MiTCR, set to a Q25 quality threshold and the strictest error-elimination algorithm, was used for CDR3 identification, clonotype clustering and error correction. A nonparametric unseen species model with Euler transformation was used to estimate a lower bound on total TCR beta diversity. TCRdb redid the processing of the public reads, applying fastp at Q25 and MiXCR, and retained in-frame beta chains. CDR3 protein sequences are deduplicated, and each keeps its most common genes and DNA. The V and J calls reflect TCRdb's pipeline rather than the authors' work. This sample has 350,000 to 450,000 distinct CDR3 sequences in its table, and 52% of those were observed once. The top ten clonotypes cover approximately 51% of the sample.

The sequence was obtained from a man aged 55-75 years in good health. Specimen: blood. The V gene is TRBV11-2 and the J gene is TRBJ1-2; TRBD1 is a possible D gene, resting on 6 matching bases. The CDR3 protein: CASSRNQGTGDTF. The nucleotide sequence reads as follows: TGTGCCAGCAGCCGTAACCAGGGGACGGGCGACACCTTC. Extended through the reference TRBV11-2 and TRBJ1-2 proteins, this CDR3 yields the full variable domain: EAGVAQSPRYKIIEKRQSVAFWCNPISGHATLYWYQQILGQGPKLLIQFQNNGVVDDSQLPKDRFSAERLKGVDSTLKIQPAKLEDSAVYLCASSRNQGTGDTFGSGTRLTVV.